These 29 T cell receptor beta chains share one sample of origin, sequenced in a study of blood T cell repertoires in COVID-19. Produced via immunoSEQ multiplex PCR; TCRdb's table is partial and in-frame only. The data contain about 100,000 clones, approximately 86% of them singletons. Sequenced input: peripheral blood. The receptors shown here come from an older woman in a cohort sampled during active or convalescent COVID-19.

This clone has just a few counts. V is TRBV9 and J is TRBJ2-7; possible D gene TRBD1, 6 bases. Trimming stripped 0 bases from V and 4 bases from J, with 11 bases between. Germline lookup yields CDR1 SGDLS and CDR2 YYNGEE. The CDR3 covers 14 residues. CDR3 region: CASSVAGHPYEQYF. DNA for the CDR3: TGTGCCAGCAGCGTAGCGGGACACCCTTACGAGCAGTACTTC.

The chain employs TRBV6-5 and TRBJ2-2; 9 nucleotides line up with TRBD1. This CDR3 comprises 15 residues. The germline CDR1 and CDR2 sequences are MNHEY and SVGAGI. Trimming took 3 bases from V and 6 from J; bases not matched to a gene: 5. The CDR3 DNA follows: TGTGCCAGCAGTTATGGGACAGGGTACGCCGGGGAGCTGTTTTTT. It codes for CASSYGTGYAGELFF.

The chain combines TRBV18 with TRBJ1-6; 9 nucleotides agree with TRBD1. From germline, CDR1 is KGHSH and CDR2 LQKENI. The CDR3 extends over 16 amino acids. With V trimmed by 2 bases and J by 9 bases, 8 bases remained unmatched. Here the CDR3 reads CASSPSRTGVGSPLHF. The CDR3 DNA is TGTGCCAGCTCACCATCAAGGACAGGGGTGGGTTCACCCCTCCACTTT. The full variable domain, rest sourced from reference TRBV18 and TRBJ1-6, is NAGVMQNPRHLVRRRGQEARLRCSPMKGHSHVYWYRQLPEEGLKFMVYLQKENIIDESGMPKERFSAEFPKEGPSILRIQQVVRGDSAAYFCASSPSRTGVGSPLHFGNGTRLTVT.

The chain is built from TRBV14 and TRBJ1-1; no reliable D call. V lost 0 bases and J 7 bases, leaving 21 bases between the germline ends. In germline, CDR1 is SGHDN, CDR2 FVKESK. CDR3 size: 17 residues. The CDR3 loop reads CASSQDWTGDGYGEAFF. In nucleotides, the CDR3 is TGTGCCAGCAGCCAAGATTGGACCGGGGATGGATACGGTGAAGCTTTCTTT. Together with reference TRBV14 and TRBJ1-1, the CDR3 gives the full variable domain: EAGVTQFPSHSVIEKGQTVTLRCDPISGHDNLYWYRRVMGKEIKFLLHFVKESKQDESGMPNNRFLAERTGGTYSTLKVQPAELEDSGVYFCASSQDWTGDGYGEAFFGQGTRLTVV.

The CDR3 DNA is TGTGCCAGCAGTTTTGGGACGGAGGGGGAAGCTTTCTTT. Its translation is CASSFGTEGEAFF. The chain combines TRBV12-3 or TRBV12-4 with TRBJ1-1, with a tentative D call TRBD1 (5 bases). Trimming removed 3 bases at V and 8 bases at J, with 13 bases between. The CDR3 runs 13 residues.

The V gene is TRBV28, the J gene TRBJ1-2; D not certain. V gave up 3 bases and J gave up 1 base, with 6 bases separating them. Per the germline V gene, CDR1 is MDHEN and CDR2 is SYDVKM. The CDR3 runs 13 residues. CDR3 loop: CASSFLSNYGYTF. The DNA for the CDR3 is TGTGCCAGCAGTTTCCTTAGTAACTATGGCTACACCTTC.

The chain employs TRBV2 and TRBJ2-5; 11 nucleotides agree with TRBD2. Germline V gives CDR1 SNHLY, CDR2 FYNNEI. Losses at the gene ends were 4 bases for V and 6 bases for J; bases not matched to a gene: 7. This CDR3 contains 15 residues. Written as DNA, the CDR3 is TGTGCCAGCAGTGGTAGCGGGGGGGCCGGGAAGACCCAGTACTTC. Amino acid sequence: CASSGSGGAGKTQYF.

The V and J genes are TRBV19 and TRBJ1-1; 9 nucleotides align to TRBD1. The germline V gene has CDR1 LNHDA and CDR2 SQIVND (reference sequence). The CDR3 consists of 15 residues. The V gene end was trimmed by 8 bases and the J gene end by 3 bases; junction bases not matched to a gene: 10. The CDR3 sequence is CASYRTGEGYTEAFF. CDR3 DNA: TGTGCCAGTTATAGGACAGGGGAGGGTTACACTGAAGCTTTCTTT. The full variable domain, rest sourced from reference TRBV19 and TRBJ1-1, is DGGITQSPKYLFRKEGQNVTLSCEQNLNHDAMYWYRQDPGQGLRLIYYSQIVNDFQKGDIAEGYSVSREKKESFPLTVTSAQKNPTAFYLCASYRTGEGYTEAFFGQGTRLTVV.

Turning to this clone: The junction shows a germline mismatch at one end, possibly a read error. This chain links TRBV6-6 with TRBJ2-7; TRBD1 agrees at 9 bases. The germline gives CDR1 MNHNY, CDR2 SVGAGI (reference sequence). The CDR3 covers 12 residues. The CDR3 region is CASSYSTGGARF. In DNA form, the CDR3 reads TGTGCCAGCAGTTACTCGACAGGGGGAGCTCGCTTC.

V and J are TRBV18 and TRBJ1-1; possibly TRBD1 for D (6 bases). Trimming shortened V by 3 bases and J by 1 base, and 12 bases separated the two germline ends. Germline values: CDR1 KGHSH, CDR2 LQKENI. The CDR3 totals 15 residues. The CDR3: CASSPSRGKNTEAFF. CDR3 sequence (DNA): TGTGCCAGCTCACCGTCGAGGGGGAAGAACACTGAAGCTTTCTTT.

The chain has TRBV7-8 and TRBJ1-4, with D perhaps TRBD1 (5 bases). The CDR3 spans 15 residues. V lost 4 bases to trimming and J lost 1 base, with 10 bases between them. Germline values: CDR1 SGHVS, CDR2 FQNEAQ. The DNA of the CDR3 is TGTGCCAGCAGCTCAGCGCAGGGAACTAATGAAAAACTGTTTTTT. Protein: CASSSAQGTNEKLFF. The full variable domain, with the rest looked up from reference TRBV7-8 and TRBJ1-4, is GAGVSQSPRYKVAKRGQDVALRCDPISGHVSLFWYQQALGQGPEFLTYFQNEAQLDKSGLPSDRFFAERPEGSVSTLKIQRTQQEDSAVYLCASSSAQGTNEKLFFGSGTQLSVL.

V and J are TRBV18 and TRBJ2-2; D might be TRBD1 (5 bases). Trimming took 0 bases from V and 0 from J, leaving 11 bases between them. The CDR3 loop spans 17 amino acids. From germline, CDR1 is KGHSH and CDR2 LQKENI. This CDR3 reads CASSPPWGSANTGELFF. The CDR3 DNA follows: TGTGCCAGCTCACCACCGTGGGGCAGCGCGAACACCGGGGAGCTGTTTTTT.

This chain links TRBV27 with TRBJ1-2; TRBD1 aligns across 8 bases. The germline V gene encodes CDR1 MNHEY and CDR2 SMNVEV (reference sequence). V shed 4 bases, J shed 1 base, and the junction held 5 bases outside the gene matches. This CDR3 is built from 15 residues. The CDR3 region is CASSSGTGFNYGYTF. DNA for the CDR3: TGTGCCAGCAGTTCAGGGACAGGATTTAACTATGGCTACACCTTC.

This chain links TRBV5-6 with TRBJ2-3, with 11 bases matching TRBD2. V gave up 4 bases and J gave up 7 bases; unmatched junction bases: 11. The CDR3 runs to 16 residues. Germline CDR1 is SGHDT and CDR2 is YYEEEE. CDR3 residues: CASSPPSGGRSYTQYF. The CDR3 coding sequence is TGTGCCAGCAGCCCCCCTAGCGGGGGGAGGAGTTATACGCAGTATTTT.

V is TRBV5-1 and J is TRBJ1-5, with D tentatively TRBD1 (5 bases). Per germline, CDR1 SGHRS and CDR2 YFSETQ. Trimming removed 0 bases from V and 4 bases from J, with 17 bases in between. The CDR3 loop spans 17 amino acids. As DNA, the CDR3 is TGCGCCAGCAGCTTGGAGCCAGGGAATATGTGGAATCAGCCCCAGCATTTT. It yields the protein CASSLEPGNMWNQPQHF.

V gene TRBV7-9 combines with J gene TRBJ1-1, with TRBD1 identical over 11 bases. Per germline, CDR1 SEHNR and CDR2 FQNEAQ (reference sequence). This CDR3 has 17 amino acids. V shed 10 bases, J shed 5 bases, and the junction held 18 bases outside the gene matches. The CDR3 coding sequence is TGTGCCATCTTAAAAACCGGGACAGGGGGTATTAGGACTGAAGCTTTCTTT. Translation gives CAILKTGTGGIRTEAFF. The entire variable domain, with the rest obtained from reference TRBV7-9 and TRBJ1-1, is as follows: DTGVSQNPRHKITKRGQNVTFRCDPISEHNRLYWYRQTLGQGPEFLTYFQNEAQLEKSRLLSDRFSAERPKGSFSTLEIQRTEQGDSAMYLCAILKTGTGGIRTEAFFGQGTRLTVV.

The chain links TRBV28 to TRBJ1-4; D not certain. The CDR3 is 16 residues long. Trimming left V 2 bases short and J 0 bases short, with 10 bases between. Germline V CDR1 and CDR2: MDHEN, SYDVKM. This CDR3 reads CASSLPDGATNEKLFF. Here the CDR3 DNA reads TGTGCCAGCAGTTTACCGGACGGGGCAACTAATGAAAAACTGTTTTTT.

This clone was observed a few times. The rearrangement uses TRBV5-1 and TRBJ1-1; TRBD1 might be the D (5 bases). The CDR3 runs to 15 residues. Germline CDR1 SGHRS, CDR2 YFSETQ. Trimming cost V 1 base and J 1 base, with 11 bases left between them. The CDR3 region is CASSLRGQTNTEAFF. Here the CDR3 DNA reads TGCGCCAGCAGCTTGAGAGGACAAACGAACACTGAAGCTTTCTTT.

The V and J genes are TRBV27 and TRBJ1-1; 9 nucleotides agree with TRBD1. CDR1 is MNHEY, CDR2 SMNVEV, per germline (reference sequence). Losses at the gene ends were 0 bases for V and 0 bases for J; bases not matched to a gene: 5. The CDR3 consists of 17 residues. DNA for the CDR3: TGTGCCAGCAGTTTATCGAACGGGACAGGGATGAACACTGAAGCTTTCTTT. This gives the protein CASSLSNGTGMNTEAFF.

This chain joins TRBV19 and TRBJ1-4; 10 bases agree with TRBD1. CDR3 length equals 13 residues. Germline CDR1 is LNHDA and CDR2 is SQIVND (reference sequence). Trimming cost V 4 bases and J 10 bases; bases outside gene matches: 3. The CDR3 loop reads CASSTRDRGKLFF. The CDR3 DNA is TGTGCCAGTAGTACCAGGGACAGGGGAAAACTGTTTTTT.

This clone has only a few counts. The chain links TRBV6-6 to TRBJ1-4, with D hard to call. The ends were cut back, 8 bases at V and 8 bases at J, with 15 bases in the middle. This CDR3 has 13 residues. Per the germline V gene, CDR1 is MNHNY and CDR2 is SVGAGI (reference sequence). The CDR3 region is CASLPTVGEKLFF. CDR3 sequence (DNA): TGTGCCAGCTTGCCCACAGTTGGAGAAAAACTGTTTTTT.

The chain has TRBV12-3 or TRBV12-4 and TRBJ2-2; D remains unclear. Trimming took 7 bases from V and 8 from J, leaving 8 bases between them. The CDR3 sequence is 11 residues long. The CDR3 protein is CASTRGGELFF. DNA of the CDR3: TGTGCCAGCACCAGAGGTGGGGAGCTGTTTTTT.

The V gene is TRBV29-1, the J gene TRBJ2-7, with a weak D call TRBD1 (6 bases). Trimming pared 5 bases from V and 0 bases from J, leaving 14 bases between. Germline CDR1 reads SQVTM; CDR2 reads ANQGSEA. The CDR3 contains 14 residues. CDR3 DNA sequence: TGCAGCGTTACGTCACAGGGTGTCTCCTACGAGCAGTACTTC. Its translation: CSVTSQGVSYEQYF.

The chain employs TRBV9 and TRBJ2-5, with 9 bases matching TRBD1. V trimming: 3 bases; J trimming: 3 bases; junction bases outside the gene matches: 6. Germline-derived CDR1 and CDR2 are SGDLS and YYNGEE. CDR3 length: 15 residues. The chain's CDR3 is CASSETGTGKETQYF. CDR3 DNA: TGTGCCAGCAGCGAAACCGGGACAGGGAAAGAGACCCAGTACTTC.

The chain links TRBV18 to TRBJ1-2; D possibly corresponds to TRBD1 (6 bases). CDR3 length equals 18 residues. Germline CDR1 and CDR2: KGHSH and LQKENI. The V end was cut by 3 bases, the J end by 4 bases, with 24 bases between. CDR3 protein: CASSPTTGLEGRSYGYTF. The CDR3 DNA is TGTGCCAGCTCACCTACGACAGGACTCGAAGGACGGAGCTATGGCTACACCTTC.

In its sample, this clone was seen once. The chain is built from TRBV7-8 and TRBJ1-1, with a tentative D call TRBD1 (6 bases). This CDR3 is built from 15 residues. Looked up from germline, CDR1 is SGHVS and CDR2 is FQNEAQ. V lost 1 base to trimming and J lost 8 bases, with 17 bases between them. This CDR3 reads CASSLERTAVLEAFF. The CDR3 DNA reads as TGTGCCAGCAGCTTAGAGAGGACAGCGGTGTTAGAAGCTTTCTTT.

The genes are TRBV5-6 and TRBJ2-2, with D hard to call. V gave up 0 bases and J gave up 0 bases, with 9 bases separating them. From germline, CDR1 is SGHDT and CDR2 YYEEEE. The CDR3 is made up of 16 amino acids. The CDR3 is CASSLDGGSNTGELFF. CDR3 coding DNA: TGTGCCAGCAGCTTGGATGGCGGTTCGAACACCGGGGAGCTGTTTTTT.

This rearrangement joins TRBV19 to TRBJ2-1; D is possibly TRBD2 (6 bases). V was clipped by 9 bases and J by 6 bases, with 21 bases between them. The CDR3 spans 15 residues. CDR1 LNHDA and CDR2 SQIVND come from the germline V gene (reference sequence). The CDR3 DNA follows: TGTGCCAGGAATATCACCGGGACTGAGGGCAATGAGCAGTTCTTC. It specifies CARNITGTEGNEQFF.

The chain is built from TRBV28 and TRBJ1-1; D unclear. Trimming cost V 3 bases and J 0 bases, with 8 bases left between them. This CDR3 contains 14 residues. Germline V lookup: CDR1 MDHEN, CDR2 SYDVKM. The CDR3 DNA reads TGTGCCAGCAGTTTGCGGCAGATGAACACTGAAGCTTTCTTT. Its protein product is CASSLRQMNTEAFF.